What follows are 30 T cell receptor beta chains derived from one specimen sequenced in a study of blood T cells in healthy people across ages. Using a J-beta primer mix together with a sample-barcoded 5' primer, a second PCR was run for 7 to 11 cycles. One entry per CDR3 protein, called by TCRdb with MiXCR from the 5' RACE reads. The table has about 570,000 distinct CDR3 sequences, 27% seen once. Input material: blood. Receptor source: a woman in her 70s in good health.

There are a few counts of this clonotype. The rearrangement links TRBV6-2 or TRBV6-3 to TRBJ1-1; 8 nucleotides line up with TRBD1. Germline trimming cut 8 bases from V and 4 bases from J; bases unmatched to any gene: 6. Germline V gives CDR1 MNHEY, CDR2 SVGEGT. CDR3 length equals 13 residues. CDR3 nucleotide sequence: TGTGCCAGCCTGTACAGGGGGGGCACTGAAGCTTTCTTT. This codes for CASLYRGGTEAFF.

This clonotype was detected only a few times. CDR3 sequence reads: CASSIGTSGSETQYF. In DNA form, the CDR3 reads TGTGCCAGTAGTATCGGGACTAGCGGATCAGAGACCCAGTACTTC. The rearrangement joins TRBV19 to TRBJ2-5; 11 bases align to TRBD2. This CDR3 comprises 15 residues. From germline, CDR1 is LNHDA and CDR2 SQIVND (reference sequence). Losses at the gene ends were 3 bases for V and 4 bases for J; bases not matched to a gene: 4.

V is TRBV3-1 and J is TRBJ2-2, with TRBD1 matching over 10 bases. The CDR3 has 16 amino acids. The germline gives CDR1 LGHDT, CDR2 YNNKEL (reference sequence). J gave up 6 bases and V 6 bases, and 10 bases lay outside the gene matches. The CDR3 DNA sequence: TGTGCCAGCAGTCAAAGAGGGACAGGGGAGTCCGGGGAGCTGTTTTTT. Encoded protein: CASSQRGTGESGELFF.

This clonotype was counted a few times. The CDR3 region is CSVVAGKAGANVLTF. The CDR3 DNA is TGCAGCGTTGTTGCAGGGAAGGCTGGGGCCAACGTCCTGACTTTC. V is TRBV29-1 and J is TRBJ2-6, with a possible D match to TRBD1 (5 bases). Germline V gene sequence: CDR1 SQVTM, CDR2 ANQGSEA. The CDR3 sequence is 15 residues long. Trimming left V 4 bases short and J 2 bases short, with 12 bases between.

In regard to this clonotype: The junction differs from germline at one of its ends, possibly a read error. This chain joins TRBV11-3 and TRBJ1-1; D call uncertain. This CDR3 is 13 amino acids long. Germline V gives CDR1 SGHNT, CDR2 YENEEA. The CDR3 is CVSSPGRTTEAFF. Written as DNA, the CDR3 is TGTGTCAGCAGCCCTGGACGGACCACTGAAGCTTTCTTT.

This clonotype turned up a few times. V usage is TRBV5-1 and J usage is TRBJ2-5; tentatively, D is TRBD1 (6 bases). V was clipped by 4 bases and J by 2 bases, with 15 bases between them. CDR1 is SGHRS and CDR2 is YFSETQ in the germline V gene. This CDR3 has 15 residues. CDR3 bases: TGCGCCAGCAGCCCCTTCCCCGGGACACAAGAGACCCAGTACTTC. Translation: CASSPFPGTQETQYF. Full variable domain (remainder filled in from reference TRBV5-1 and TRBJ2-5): KAGVTQTPRYLIKTRGQQVTLSCSPISGHRSVSWYQQTPGQGLQFLFEYFSETQRNKGNFPGRFSGRQFSNSRSEMNVSTLELGDSALYLCASSPFPGTQETQYFGPGTRLLVL.

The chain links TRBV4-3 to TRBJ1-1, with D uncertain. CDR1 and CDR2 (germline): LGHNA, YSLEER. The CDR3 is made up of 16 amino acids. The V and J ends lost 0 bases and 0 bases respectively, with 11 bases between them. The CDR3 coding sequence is TGCGCCAGCAGCCAAGACCCGGGGTCCATGAACACTGAAGCTTTCTTT. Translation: CASSQDPGSMNTEAFF.

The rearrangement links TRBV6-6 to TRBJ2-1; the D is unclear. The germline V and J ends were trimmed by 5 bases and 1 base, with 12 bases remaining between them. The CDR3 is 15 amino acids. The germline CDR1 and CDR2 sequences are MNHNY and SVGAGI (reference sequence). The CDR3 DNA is TGTGCCAGCAGTCAGTCACATCCATCCTACAATGAGCAGTTCTTC. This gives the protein CASSQSHPSYNEQFF.

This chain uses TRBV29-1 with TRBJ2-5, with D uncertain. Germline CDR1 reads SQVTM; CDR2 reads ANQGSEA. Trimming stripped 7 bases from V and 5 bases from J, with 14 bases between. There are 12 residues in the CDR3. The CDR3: CSAVQYSETQYF. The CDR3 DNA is TGCAGCGCCGTACAGTACTCGGAGACCCAGTACTTC.

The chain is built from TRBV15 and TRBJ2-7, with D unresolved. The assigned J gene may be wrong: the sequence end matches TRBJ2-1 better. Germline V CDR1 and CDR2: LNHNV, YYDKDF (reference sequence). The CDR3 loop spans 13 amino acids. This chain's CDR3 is CATSTTNRGEQFF. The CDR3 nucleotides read TGTGCCACCAGCACGACCAACAGAGGTGAGCAGTTCTTC.

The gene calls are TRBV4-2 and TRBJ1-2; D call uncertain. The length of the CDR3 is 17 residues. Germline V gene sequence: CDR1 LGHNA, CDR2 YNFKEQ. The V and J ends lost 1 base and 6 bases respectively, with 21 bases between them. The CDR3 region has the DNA TGTGCCAGCAGCCAAGCTTCACGGTATACTCTAATGAATGGCTACACCTTC. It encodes CASSQASRYTLMNGYTF.

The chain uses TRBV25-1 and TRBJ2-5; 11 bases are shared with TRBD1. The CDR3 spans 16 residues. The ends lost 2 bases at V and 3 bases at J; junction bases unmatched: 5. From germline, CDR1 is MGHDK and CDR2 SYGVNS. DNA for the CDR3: TGTGCCAGCAGTGAAGGGACAGGGGGGAGAGAAGAGACCCAGTACTTC. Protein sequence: CASSEGTGGREETQYF.

This chain's CDR3 is CASSLFATSGSLQETQYF. CDR3 bases: TGTGCCAGCAGTTTATTCGCCACTAGCGGGAGCCTCCAAGAGACCCAGTACTTC. The chain employs TRBV28 and TRBJ2-5; 11 bases are shared with TRBD2. Trimming took 1 base from V and 1 from J; bases not matched to a gene: 8. Germline assignment: CDR1 MDHEN and CDR2 SYDVKM. This CDR3 comprises 18 residues.

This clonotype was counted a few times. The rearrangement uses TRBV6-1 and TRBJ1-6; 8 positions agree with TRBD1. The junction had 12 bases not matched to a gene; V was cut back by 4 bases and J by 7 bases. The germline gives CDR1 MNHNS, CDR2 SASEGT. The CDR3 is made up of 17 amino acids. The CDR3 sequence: CASSAESTGALNSPLHF. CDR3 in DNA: TGTGCCAGCAGTGCCGAATCGACAGGGGCGTTGAATTCACCCCTCCACTTT.

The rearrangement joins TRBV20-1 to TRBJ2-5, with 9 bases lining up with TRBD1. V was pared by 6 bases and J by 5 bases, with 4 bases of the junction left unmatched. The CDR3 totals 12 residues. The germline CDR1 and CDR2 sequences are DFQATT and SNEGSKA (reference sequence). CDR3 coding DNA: TGCAGTGCCTGGGACAGGGTGGAGACCCAGTACTTC. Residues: CSAWDRVETQYF.

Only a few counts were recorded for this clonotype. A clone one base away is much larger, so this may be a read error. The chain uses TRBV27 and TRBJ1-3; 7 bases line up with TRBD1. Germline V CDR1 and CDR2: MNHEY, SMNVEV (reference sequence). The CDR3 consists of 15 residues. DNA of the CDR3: TGTGCCAGCGCCCGCAGGGGGGGATCTGGAGACACCATATATTTT. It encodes CASARRGGSGDTIYF.

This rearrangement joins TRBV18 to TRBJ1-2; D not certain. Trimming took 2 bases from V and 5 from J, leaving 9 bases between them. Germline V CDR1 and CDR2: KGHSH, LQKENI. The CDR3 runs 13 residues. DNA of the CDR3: TGTGCCAGCTCACCAACTCGACCTTATGGCTACACCTTC. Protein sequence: CASSPTRPYGYTF. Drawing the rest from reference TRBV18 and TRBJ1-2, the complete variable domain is NAGVMQNPRHLVRRRGQEARLRCSPMKGHSHVYWYRQLPEEGLKFMVYLQKENIIDESGMPKERFSAEFPKEGPSILRIQQVVRGDSAAYFCASSPTRPYGYTFGSGTRLTVV.

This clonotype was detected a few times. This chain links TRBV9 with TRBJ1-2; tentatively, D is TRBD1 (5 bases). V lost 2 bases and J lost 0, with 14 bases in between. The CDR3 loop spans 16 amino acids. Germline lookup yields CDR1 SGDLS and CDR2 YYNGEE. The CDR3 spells CASSVGGIGSNYGYTF. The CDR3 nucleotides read TGTGCCAGCAGCGTTGGGGGGATAGGATCTAACTATGGCTACACCTTC.

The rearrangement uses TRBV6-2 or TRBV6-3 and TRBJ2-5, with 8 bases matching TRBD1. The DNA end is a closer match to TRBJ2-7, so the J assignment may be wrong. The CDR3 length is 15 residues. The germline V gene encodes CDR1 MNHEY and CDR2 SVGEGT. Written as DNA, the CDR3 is TGTGCCAGCAGCCGCCTAGGACAGGGAACCTACGAGCAGTACTTC. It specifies CASSRLGQGTYEQYF.

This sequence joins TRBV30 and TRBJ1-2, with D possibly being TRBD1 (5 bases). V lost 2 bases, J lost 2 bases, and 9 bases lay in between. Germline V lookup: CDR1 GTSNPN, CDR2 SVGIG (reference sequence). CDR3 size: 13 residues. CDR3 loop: CAWSRQPNYGYTF. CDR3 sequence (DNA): TGTGCCTGGAGTCGACAGCCGAACTATGGCTACACCTTC. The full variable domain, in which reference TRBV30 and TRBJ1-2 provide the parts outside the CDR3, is SQTIHQWPATLVQPVGSPLSLECTVEGTSNPNLYWYRQAAGRGLQLLFYSVGIGQISSEVPQNLSASRPQDRQFILSSKKLLLSDSGFYLCAWSRQPNYGYTFGSGTRLTVV.

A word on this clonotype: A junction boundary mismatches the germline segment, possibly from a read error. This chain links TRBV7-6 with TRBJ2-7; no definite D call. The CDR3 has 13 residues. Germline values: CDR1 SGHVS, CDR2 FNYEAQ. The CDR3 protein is CACSSRPSYEQYF. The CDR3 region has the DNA TGTGCCTGCAGCTCCCGGCCCTCCTACGAGCAGTACTTC.

The CDR3 nucleotides read TGTGCCAGCAGCTTAGAGTTAGCGGGGGCCCTAGGCACAGATACGCAGTATTTT. Its translation is CASSLELAGALGTDTQYF. This chain connects TRBV7-2 to TRBJ2-3; 9 bases agree with TRBD2. Germline V gene lookup returns CDR1 SGHTA and CDR2 FQGNSA. The CDR3 is made up of 18 amino acids. V was pared by 1 base and J by 1 base, with 9 bases of the junction left unmatched.

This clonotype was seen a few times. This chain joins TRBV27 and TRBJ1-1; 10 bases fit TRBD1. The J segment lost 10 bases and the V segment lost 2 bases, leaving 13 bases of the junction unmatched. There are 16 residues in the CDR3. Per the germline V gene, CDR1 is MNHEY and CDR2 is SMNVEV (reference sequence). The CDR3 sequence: CASSLIGLRDRGAAFF. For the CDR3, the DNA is TGTGCCAGCAGTTTAATTGGCCTCCGGGACAGGGGAGCAGCTTTCTTT.

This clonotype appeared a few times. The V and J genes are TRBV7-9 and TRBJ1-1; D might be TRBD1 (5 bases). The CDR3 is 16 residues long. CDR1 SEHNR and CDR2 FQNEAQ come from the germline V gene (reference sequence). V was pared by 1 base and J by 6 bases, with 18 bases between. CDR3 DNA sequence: TGTGCCAGCAGCTTAGGGGGCCGGCTAAAAACCGCTGAAGCTTTCTTT. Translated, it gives CASSLGGRLKTAEAFF.

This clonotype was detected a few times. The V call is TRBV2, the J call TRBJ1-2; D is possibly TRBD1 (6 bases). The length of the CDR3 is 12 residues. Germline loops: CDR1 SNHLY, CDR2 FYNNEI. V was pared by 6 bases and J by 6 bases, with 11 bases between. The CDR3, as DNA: TGTGCCAGCAGCGGGACAACTCATGGCTACACCTTC. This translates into CASSGTTHGYTF.

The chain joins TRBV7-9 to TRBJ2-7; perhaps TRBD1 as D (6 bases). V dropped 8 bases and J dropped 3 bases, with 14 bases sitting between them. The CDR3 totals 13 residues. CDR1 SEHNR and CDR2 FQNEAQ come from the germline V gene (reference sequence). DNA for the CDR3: TGTGCCAGCGGTCAGGGGAATGACTACGAGCAGTACTTC. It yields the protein CASGQGNDYEQYF. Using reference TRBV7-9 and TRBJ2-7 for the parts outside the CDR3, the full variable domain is DTGVSQNPRHKITKRGQNVTFRCDPISEHNRLYWYRQTLGQGPEFLTYFQNEAQLEKSRLLSDRFSAERPKGSFSTLEIQRTEQGDSAMYLCASGQGNDYEQYFGPGTRLTVT.

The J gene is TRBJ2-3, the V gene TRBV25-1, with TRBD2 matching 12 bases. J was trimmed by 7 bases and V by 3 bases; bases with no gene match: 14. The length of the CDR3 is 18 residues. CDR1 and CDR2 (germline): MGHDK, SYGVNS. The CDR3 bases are TGTGCCAGCAGTGATGCTGGTTGGGAGACTAGCGGGGGAAATACGCAGTATTTT. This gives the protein CASSDAGWETSGGNTQYF.

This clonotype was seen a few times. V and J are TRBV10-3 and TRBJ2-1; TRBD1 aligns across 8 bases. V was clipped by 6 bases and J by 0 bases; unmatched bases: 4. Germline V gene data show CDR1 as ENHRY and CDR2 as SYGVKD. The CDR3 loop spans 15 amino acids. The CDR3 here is CAIRPGQASYNEQFF. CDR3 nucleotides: TGTGCCATCAGACCGGGACAGGCCTCCTACAATGAGCAGTTCTTC.

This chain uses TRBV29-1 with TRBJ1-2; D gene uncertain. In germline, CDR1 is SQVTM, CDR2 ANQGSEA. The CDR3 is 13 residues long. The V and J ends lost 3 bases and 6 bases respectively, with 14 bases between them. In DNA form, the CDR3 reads TGCAGCGTTGATGGTCCGATAAGGAATGGCTACACCTTC. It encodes CSVDGPIRNGYTF.

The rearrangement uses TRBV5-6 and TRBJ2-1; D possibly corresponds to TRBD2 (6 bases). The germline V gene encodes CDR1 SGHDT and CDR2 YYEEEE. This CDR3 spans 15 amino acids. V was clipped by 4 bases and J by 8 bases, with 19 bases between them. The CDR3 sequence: CASSKAGIFPDEQFF. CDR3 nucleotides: TGTGCCAGCAGCAAGGCGGGGATTTTCCCGGATGAGCAGTTCTTC.